Listed below are T cell receptor beta chains from one sample, sequenced in a study of T cells in Graves' hyperthyroidism and ophthalmopathy. TCRdb processed the multiplex PCR reads anew with MiXCR; each CDR3 protein has one entry. The sample shows around 600,000 distinct CDR3 sequences, about 15% of them seen only once. Specimen: blood. The receptors originated from a woman aged 50 to 65 with Graves' ophthalmopathy. The CDR3 runs from the conserved cysteine through the conserved F or W. Each record gives: V gene, clone size, J gene, D gene, CDR3 protein, CDR3 DNA. A D gene is named only where the DNA matches it firmly. Clone size is given for some rows only: seen once, a few or many times, or a class if the clone is expanded.

TRBV28,many,TRBJ2-7,.,CASSLFAGGEQYF,TGTGCCAGCAGTTTATTTGCAGGAGGCGAGCAGTACTTC
TRBV30,many,TRBJ1-6,TRBD1,CAWRGQGYSPLHF,TGTGCCTGGAGGGGACAGGGATACTCACCCCTCCACTTT
TRBV5-1,many,TRBJ1-4,.,CASSLSRGTNEKLFF,TGCGCCAGCAGCTTGTCACGGGGAACTAATGAAAAACTGTTTTTT
TRBV7-8,many,TRBJ2-3,.,CASSLLYGSTDTQYF,TGTGCCAGCAGCTTACTTTACGGTAGCACAGATACGCAGTATTTT
TRBV20-1,many,TRBJ1-2,TRBD1,CSARGGGQGRIGYTF,TGCAGTGCTAGGGGGGGGGGACAGGGGAGAATAGGCTACACCTTC
TRBV24-1,many,TRBJ1-1,.,CATSGAGNTEAFF,TGTGCCACCAGTGGGGCAGGGAACACTGAAGCTTTCTTT
TRBV10-3,few,TRBJ2-7,TRBD2,CAISNLGGTGSYEQYF,TGTGCCATCAGTAACCTGGGGGGGACCGGTTCCTACGAGCAGTACTTC
TRBV18,many,TRBJ1-1,.,CASSPLTGRNTEAFF,TGTGCCAGCTCACCACTAACAGGGAGAAACACTGAAGCTTTCTTT
TRBV11-3,many,TRBJ2-1,TRBD2,CASSPIAGGPYNEQFF,TGTGCCAGCAGCCCTATAGCGGGAGGGCCCTACAATGAGCAGTTCTTC
TRBV11-2,many,TRBJ2-1,TRBD2,CASSLIAGVANEQFF,TGTGCCAGCAGCTTGATAGCGGGAGTAGCAAATGAGCAGTTCTTC
TRBV14,.,TRBJ1-1,.,CASSLVQGRNTEAFF,TGTGCCAGCAGCCTAGTGCAAGGCCGGAACACTGAAGCTTTCTTT
TRBV18,.,TRBJ2-1,.,CASSPPVGLGNEQFF,TGTGCCAGCTCACCACCGGTAGGGCTCGGCAATGAGCAGTTCTTC
TRBV2,many,TRBJ2-7,TRBD2,CASSRLAGVSYEQYF,TGTGCCAGCAGTAGACTAGCGGGTGTCTCCTACGAGCAGTACTTC
TRBV6-1,many,TRBJ1-1,.,CASSEYGNRNTEAFF,TGTGCCAGCAGTGAATACGGGAATCGGAACACTGAAGCTTTCTTT
TRBV3-2,few,TRBJ2-1,.,CASSQDEIDEQFF,TGTGCCAGCAGCCAAGATGAAATCGATGAGCAGTTCTTC
TRBV20-1,.,TRBJ2-7,TRBD1,CSARVGTGGGEQYF,TGCAGTGCTAGAGTTGGGACAGGGGGAGGCGAGCAGTACTTC
TRBV2,.,TRBJ2-1,TRBD2,CASSGLAGAEQFF,TGTGCCAGCAGCGGACTAGCGGGAGCTGAGCAGTTCTTC